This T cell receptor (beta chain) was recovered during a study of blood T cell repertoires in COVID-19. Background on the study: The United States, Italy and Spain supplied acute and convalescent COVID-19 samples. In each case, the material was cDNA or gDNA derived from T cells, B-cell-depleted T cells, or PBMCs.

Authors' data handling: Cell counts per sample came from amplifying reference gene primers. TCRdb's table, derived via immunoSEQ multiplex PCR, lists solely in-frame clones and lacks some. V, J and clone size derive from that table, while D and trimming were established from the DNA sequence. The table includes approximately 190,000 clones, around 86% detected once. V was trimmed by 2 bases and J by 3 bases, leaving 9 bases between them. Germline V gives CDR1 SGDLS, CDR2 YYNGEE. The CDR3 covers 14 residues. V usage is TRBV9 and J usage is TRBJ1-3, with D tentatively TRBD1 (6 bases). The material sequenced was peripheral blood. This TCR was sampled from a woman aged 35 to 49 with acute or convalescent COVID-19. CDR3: CASSVTGNGNTIYF. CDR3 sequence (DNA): TGTGCCAGCAGCGTCACAGGGAATGGAAACACCATATATTTT.